In its sample, the clone carrying this TCR beta chain was seen a few times. This sample is part of a study of T cells after yellow fever vaccination. TCRdb re-called the 5' RACE reads through MiXCR, storing one row per CDR3 protein. The sample contains some 54,000 distinct CDR3 sequences, less than 8.5% of which appear only once. V lost 6 bases, J lost 5 bases, and 16 bases lay in between. CDR3 length: 14 residues. Notes on the study in general: FACS-sorted repertoires could harbor abundant contaminating bulk-population clonotypes. Most clones from primary vaccination were detected again post-booster (about 95% CD4, about 88% CD8). Shared CD4/CD8 clonotypes were a small share, likely from convergent recombination.

The receptor was derived from a man between 18 and 35 years old who received the YFV17D yellow fever vaccine. The chain uses TRBV12-3 or TRBV12-4 and TRBJ1-2; D is unclear. The sequencing here drew on CD8+ T cells not binding an NS4B(214-222) dextramer, sorted from PBMCs, taken 35 to 50 days after the first yellow fever vaccination. The CDR3 region has the DNA TGTGCCAGCAGCCCGACAAGGGCACGATATGGCTACACCTTC. Its translation is CASSPTRARYGYTF.